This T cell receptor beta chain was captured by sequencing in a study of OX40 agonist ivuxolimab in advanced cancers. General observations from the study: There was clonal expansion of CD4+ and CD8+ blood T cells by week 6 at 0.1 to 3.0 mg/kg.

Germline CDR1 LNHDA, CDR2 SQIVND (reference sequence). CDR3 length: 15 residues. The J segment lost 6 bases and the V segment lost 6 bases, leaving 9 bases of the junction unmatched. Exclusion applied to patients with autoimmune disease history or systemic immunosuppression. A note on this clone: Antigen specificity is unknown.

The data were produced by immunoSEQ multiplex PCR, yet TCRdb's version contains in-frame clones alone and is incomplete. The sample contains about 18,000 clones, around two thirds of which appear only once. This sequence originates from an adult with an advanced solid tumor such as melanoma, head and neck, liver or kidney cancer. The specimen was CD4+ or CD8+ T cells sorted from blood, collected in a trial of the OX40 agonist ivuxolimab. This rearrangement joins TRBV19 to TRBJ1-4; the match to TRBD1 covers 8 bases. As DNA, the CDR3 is TGTGCCAGTAGCAAAACCGGGACAGGTGATGAAAAACTGTTTTTT. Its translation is CASSKTGTGDEKLFF.